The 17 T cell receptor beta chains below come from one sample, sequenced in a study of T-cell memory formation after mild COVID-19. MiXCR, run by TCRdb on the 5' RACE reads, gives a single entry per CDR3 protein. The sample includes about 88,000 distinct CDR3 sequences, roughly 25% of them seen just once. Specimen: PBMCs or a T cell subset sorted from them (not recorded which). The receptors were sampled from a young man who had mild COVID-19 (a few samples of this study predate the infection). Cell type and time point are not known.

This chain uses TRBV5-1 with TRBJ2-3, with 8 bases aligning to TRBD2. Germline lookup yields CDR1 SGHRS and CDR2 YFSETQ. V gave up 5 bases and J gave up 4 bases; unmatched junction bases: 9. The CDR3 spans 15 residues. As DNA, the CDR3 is TGCGCCAGCAGAAAAACTAGCGGTCTAGCAGATACGCAGTATTTT. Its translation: CASRKTSGLADTQYF. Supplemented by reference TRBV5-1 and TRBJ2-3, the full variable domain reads KAGVTQTPRYLIKTRGQQVTLSCSPISGHRSVSWYQQTPGQGLQFLFEYFSETQRNKGNFPGRFSGRQFSNSRSEMNVSTLELGDSALYLCASRKTSGLADTQYFGPGTRLTVL.

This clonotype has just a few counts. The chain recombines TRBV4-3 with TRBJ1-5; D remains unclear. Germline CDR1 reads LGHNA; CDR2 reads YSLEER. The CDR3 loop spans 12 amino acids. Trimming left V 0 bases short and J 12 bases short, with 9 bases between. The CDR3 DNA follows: TGCGCCAGCAGCCAAGATCATCAAGTCCAGCATTTT. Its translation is CASSQDHQVQHF.

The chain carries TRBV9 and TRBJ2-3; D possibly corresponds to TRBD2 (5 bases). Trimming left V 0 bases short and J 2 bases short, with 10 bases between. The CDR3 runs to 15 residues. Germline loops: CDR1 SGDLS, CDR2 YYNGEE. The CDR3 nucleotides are TGTGCCAGCAGCGTAGTCGGCGGGTTCACAGATACGCAGTATTTT. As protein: CASSVVGGFTDTQYF.

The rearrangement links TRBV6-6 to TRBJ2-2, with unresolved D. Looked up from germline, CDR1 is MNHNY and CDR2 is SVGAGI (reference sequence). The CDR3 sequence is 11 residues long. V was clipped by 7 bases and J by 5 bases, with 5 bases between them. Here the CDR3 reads CASTQTGELFF. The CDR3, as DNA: TGTGCCAGCACCCAAACCGGGGAGCTGTTTTTT.

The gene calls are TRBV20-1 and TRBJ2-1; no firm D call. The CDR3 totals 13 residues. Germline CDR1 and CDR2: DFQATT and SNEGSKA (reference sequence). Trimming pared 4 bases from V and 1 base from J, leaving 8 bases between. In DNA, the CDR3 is TGCAGTGCTATACGTGAGTCCTACAATGAGCAGTTCTTC. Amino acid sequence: CSAIRESYNEQFF.

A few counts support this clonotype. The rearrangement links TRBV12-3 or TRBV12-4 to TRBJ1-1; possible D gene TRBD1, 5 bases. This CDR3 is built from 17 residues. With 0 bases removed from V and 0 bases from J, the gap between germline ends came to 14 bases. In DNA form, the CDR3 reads TGTGCCAGCAGTTTAGCGTTTGGGGCAAGCTTGAACACTGAAGCTTTCTTT. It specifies CASSLAFGASLNTEAFF.

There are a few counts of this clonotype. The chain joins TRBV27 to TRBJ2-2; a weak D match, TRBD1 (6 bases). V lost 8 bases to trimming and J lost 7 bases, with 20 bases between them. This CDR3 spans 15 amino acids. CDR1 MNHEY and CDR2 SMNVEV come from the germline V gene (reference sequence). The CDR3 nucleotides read TGTGCCAGCTCTTCTGCGGCAGGGGCATTCGGGGAGCTGTTTTTT. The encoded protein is CASSSAAGAFGELFF.

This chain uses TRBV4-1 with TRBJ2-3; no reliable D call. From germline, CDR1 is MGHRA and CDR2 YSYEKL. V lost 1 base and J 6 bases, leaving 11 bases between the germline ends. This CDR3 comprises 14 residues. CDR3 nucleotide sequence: TGCGCCAGCAGCCAAGCCGGGCCGAGGGATACGCAGTATTTT. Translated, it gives CASSQAGPRDTQYF.

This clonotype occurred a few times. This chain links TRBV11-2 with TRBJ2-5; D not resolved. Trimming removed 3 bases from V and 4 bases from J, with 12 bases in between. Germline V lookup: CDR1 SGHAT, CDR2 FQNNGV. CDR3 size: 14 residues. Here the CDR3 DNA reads TGTGCCAGCAGCTTCGTATCCGCAACAGAGACCCAGTACTTC. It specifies CASSFVSATETQYF.

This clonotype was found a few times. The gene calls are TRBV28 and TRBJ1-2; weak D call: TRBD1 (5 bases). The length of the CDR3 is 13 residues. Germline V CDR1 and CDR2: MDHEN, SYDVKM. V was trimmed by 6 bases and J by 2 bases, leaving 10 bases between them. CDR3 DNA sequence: TGTGCCAGCAGACAGGTGGGAAACTATGGCTACACCTTC. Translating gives CASRQVGNYGYTF.

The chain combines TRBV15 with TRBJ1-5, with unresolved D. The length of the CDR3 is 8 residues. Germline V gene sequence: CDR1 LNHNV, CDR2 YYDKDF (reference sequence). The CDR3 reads CSNQPQHF. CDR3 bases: TGTAGCAATCAGCCCCAGCATTTT.

The CDR3, as DNA: TGTGCCACCAGCAGAGAGGACAGTTACGAGCAGTACGTC. Its protein is CATSREDSYEQYV. The rearrangement joins TRBV15 to TRBJ2-7; possibly TRBD1 for D (6 bases). This CDR3 is 13 amino acids long. Trimming left V 0 bases short and J 4 bases short, with 7 bases between. From germline, CDR1 is LNHNV and CDR2 YYDKDF (reference sequence).

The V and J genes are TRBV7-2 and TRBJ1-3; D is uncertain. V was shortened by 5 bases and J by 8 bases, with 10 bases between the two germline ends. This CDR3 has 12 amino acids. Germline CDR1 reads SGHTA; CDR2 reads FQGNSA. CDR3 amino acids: CASSPAFDTIYF. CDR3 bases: TGTGCCAGCAGCCCGGCGTTCGACACCATATATTTT.

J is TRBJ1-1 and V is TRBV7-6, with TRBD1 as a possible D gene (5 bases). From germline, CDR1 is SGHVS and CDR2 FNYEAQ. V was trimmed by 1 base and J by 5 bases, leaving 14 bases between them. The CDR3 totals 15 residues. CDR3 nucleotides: TGTGCCAGCAGCTTAGTGGCGGGGCGCCGGACTGAAGCTTTCTTT. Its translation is CASSLVAGRRTEAFF.

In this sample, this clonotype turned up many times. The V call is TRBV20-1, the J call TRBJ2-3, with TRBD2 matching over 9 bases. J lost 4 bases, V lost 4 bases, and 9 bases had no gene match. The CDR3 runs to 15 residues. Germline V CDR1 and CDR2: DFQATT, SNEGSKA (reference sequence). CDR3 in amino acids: CSAKMGGGASDTQYF. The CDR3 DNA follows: TGCAGTGCTAAAATGGGCGGGGGGGCATCAGATACGCAGTATTTT.

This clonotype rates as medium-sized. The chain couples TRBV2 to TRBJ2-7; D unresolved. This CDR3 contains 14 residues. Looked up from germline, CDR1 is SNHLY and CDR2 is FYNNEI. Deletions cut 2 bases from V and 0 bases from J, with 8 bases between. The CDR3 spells CASSERTSSYEQYF. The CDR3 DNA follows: TGTGCCAGCAGTGAACGGACGAGCTCCTACGAGCAGTACTTC.

The CDR3 DNA reads TGTGCCAGCAGTTTCTATTCGCCCCAAGAGACCCAGTACTTC. Its protein product is CASSFYSPQETQYF. The chain joins TRBV28 to TRBJ2-5; D ambiguous. CDR3 length equals 14 residues. CDR1 is MDHEN, CDR2 SYDVKM, per germline. The V end lost 3 bases, the J end lost 1 base, and 9 bases lay between the germline ends. Full variable domain (remainder filled in from reference TRBV28 and TRBJ2-5): DVKVTQSSRYLVKRTGEKVFLECVQDMDHENMFWYRQDPGLGLRLIYFSYDVKMKEKGDIPEGYSVSREKKERFSLILESASTNQTSMYLCASSFYSPQETQYFGPGTRLLVL.